These 20 T cell receptor beta chains originate from one sample sequenced in a study of control samples from healthy donors and cancer patients (dated by TCRdb to the early 2020s). Library preparation used the immunoSEQ multiplex PCR assay. TCRdb holds this immuneACCESS table with in-frame rearrangements only. Some clones are missing; in checked studies, unresolved V genes explain under half, and the rest has no known cause. Present in this sample are some 79,000 clones, 80% to 95% of which were seen just once. The top ten clonotypes cover 1.3% of the sample. Sequencing used PBMCs. All receptors come from a woman aged 40 to 50 with lung cancer.

This chain joins TRBV6-1 and TRBJ2-2; 9 bases match TRBD1. CDR3 length: 16 residues. V dropped 0 bases and J dropped 9; count of bases not matched to a gene: 8. Germline lookup yields CDR1 MNHNS and CDR2 SASEGT. CDR3 region: CASSEAGTGFVRELFF. The CDR3 nucleotides are TGTGCCAGCAGTGAAGCAGGGACAGGGTTTGTGAGGGAGCTGTTTTTT.

The CDR3 nucleotides read TGCGCCAGCAGCCCGGGAGGATGGGACGACCAAGCTAACTATGGCTACACCTTC. It codes for CASSPGGWDDQANYGYTF. This chain links TRBV5-1 with TRBJ1-2, with D possibly TRBD1 on 5 matching bases. The length of the CDR3 is 18 residues. Germline V gene data show CDR1 as SGHRS and CDR2 as YFSETQ. Trimming stripped 4 bases from V and 0 bases from J, with 22 bases between. The full variable domain, completed using reference TRBV5-1 and TRBJ1-2, is KAGVTQTPRYLIKTRGQQVTLSCSPISGHRSVSWYQQTPGQGLQFLFEYFSETQRNKGNFPGRFSGRQFSNSRSEMNVSTLELGDSALYLCASSPGGWDDQANYGYTFGSGTRLTVV.

The chain joins TRBV7-2 to TRBJ2-7; 7 bases line up with TRBD2. CDR3 length: 16 residues. Germline CDR1 is SGHTA and CDR2 is FQGNSA. V shed 6 bases, J shed 0 bases, and the junction held 11 bases outside the gene matches. The CDR3 DNA sequence: TGTGCCAGCAGTTCAGACGGTTTAGCGGGCTCCTACGAGCAGTACTTC. The encoded protein is CASSSDGLAGSYEQYF.

The V gene is TRBV19, the J gene TRBJ1-6; TRBD1 is a possible D gene (6 bases). CDR1 is LNHDA, CDR2 SQIVND, per germline (reference sequence). The CDR3 extends over 15 amino acids. Trimming removed 5 bases at V and 9 bases at J, with 17 bases between. CDR3 protein: CASSGGPIQGSPLHF. Here the CDR3 DNA reads TGTGCCAGTAGTGGGGGCCCGATCCAGGGTTCACCCCTCCACTTT. The whole variable domain, remainder taken from reference TRBV19 and TRBJ1-6, is DGGITQSPKYLFRKEGQNVTLSCEQNLNHDAMYWYRQDPGQGLRLIYYSQIVNDFQKGDIAEGYSVSREKKESFPLTVTSAQKNPTAFYLCASSGGPIQGSPLHFGNGTRLTVT.

The gene calls are TRBV7-8 and TRBJ2-5; 7 bases map to TRBD2. V was pared by 5 bases and J by 1 base, with 4 bases of the junction left unmatched. Germline lookup yields CDR1 SGHVS and CDR2 FQNEAQ. The CDR3 covers 14 residues. The CDR3 sequence is CASSLSGGQETQYF. DNA of the CDR3: TGTGCCAGCAGCCTCTCGGGGGGCCAAGAGACCCAGTACTTC.

The chain joins TRBV19 to TRBJ1-4; D unresolved. The germline V gene has CDR1 LNHDA and CDR2 SQIVND (reference sequence). Trimming shortened V by 6 bases and J by 4 bases, and 12 bases separated the two germline ends. The CDR3 is made up of 14 amino acids. CDR3 coding DNA: TGTGCCAGTAGCCGGAAGCCCCTTAATGAAAAACTGTTTTTT. Protein product: CASSRKPLNEKLFF.

The chain recombines TRBV28 with TRBJ1-5; the D gene is possibly TRBD1 (5 bases). This CDR3 is 13 amino acids long. Germline CDR1 and CDR2: MDHEN and SYDVKM. V lost 11 bases, J lost 1 base, and 12 bases lay in between. Here the CDR3 DNA reads TGTGCCGGGAACAGACAGAGCAATCAGCCCCAGCATTTT. It translates to CAGNRQSNQPQHF.

This clone was detected once. The chain is built from TRBV5-1 and TRBJ1-1; TRBD1 matches at 7 bases. This CDR3 spans 14 amino acids. The junction had 4 bases not matched to a gene; V was cut back by 0 bases and J by 5 bases. Germline CDR1 and CDR2: SGHRS and YFSETQ. The chain's CDR3 is CASSLGQGPTEAFF. Written as DNA, the CDR3 is TGCGCCAGCAGCTTGGGACAGGGCCCAACTGAAGCTTTCTTT.

The chain links TRBV3-1 (or the pseudogene TRBV3-2) to TRBJ1-5, with D possibly matching TRBD1 (5 bases). Germline CDR1 reads LGHDT; CDR2 reads YNNKEL (reference sequence). This CDR3 region has 16 residues. The V end lost 4 bases, the J end lost 5 bases, and 18 bases lay between the germline ends. The CDR3 is CASSPGLGAFYQPQHF. The DNA of the CDR3 is TGTGCCAGCAGCCCGGGCCTAGGGGCTTTTTATCAGCCCCAGCATTTT.

The table lists this clone with a count of one. V gene TRBV27 combines with J gene TRBJ1-1; D might be TRBD1 (6 bases). Trimming stripped 6 bases from V and 4 bases from J, with 9 bases between. The CDR3 is 12 residues long. CDR1 is MNHEY and CDR2 is SMNVEV in the germline V gene (reference sequence). CDR3 nucleotides: TGTGCCAGCAGCGAACAGGGCACTGAAGCTTTCTTT. It specifies CASSEQGTEAFF.

This sequence joins TRBV27 and TRBJ2-5, with TRBD1 matching over 8 bases. The germline V gene encodes CDR1 MNHEY and CDR2 SMNVEV (reference sequence). This CDR3 spans 16 amino acids. J lost 3 bases, V lost 2 bases, and 8 bases had no gene match. The CDR3 loop is CASSLIPGGAEETQYF. The DNA of the CDR3 is TGTGCCAGCAGTTTAATTCCAGGGGGCGCCGAAGAGACCCAGTACTTC.

V and J are TRBV5-4 and TRBJ2-7; tentative D call: TRBD2 (5 bases). The germline gives CDR1 SGHNT, CDR2 YYREEE (reference sequence). With 7 bases removed from V and 0 bases from J, the gap between germline ends came to 14 bases. CDR3 length: 14 amino acids. The CDR3 reads CASSGGSSSYEQYF. In nucleotides, the CDR3 is TGTGCCAGCTCCGGCGGGTCCTCCTCCTACGAGCAGTACTTC.

The rearrangement links TRBV3-1 (or the pseudogene TRBV3-2) to TRBJ2-7; 12 bases map to TRBD2. V dropped 0 bases and J dropped 4; count of bases not matched to a gene: 1. From germline, CDR1 is LGHDT and CDR2 YNNKEL (reference sequence). The CDR3 totals 15 residues. CDR3 nucleotide sequence: TGTGCCAGCAGCCAAGATACTAGCGGGGGGTACGAGCAGTACTTC. It yields the protein CASSQDTSGGYEQYF.

The rearrangement joins TRBV2 to TRBJ1-6; no firm D call. The CDR3 runs to 14 residues. Trimming removed 3 bases from V and 9 bases from J, with 12 bases in between. CDR1 and CDR2 from the germline V gene are SNHLY and FYNNEI. The DNA of the CDR3 is TGTGCCAGCAGTGACTATGGCCCCCTTTCACCCCTCCACTTT. Translated, it gives CASSDYGPLSPLHF.

The chain is built from TRBV4-1 and TRBJ2-3, with 8 bases that match TRBD1. V gave up 3 bases and J gave up 4 bases; unmatched junction bases: 6. The germline gives CDR1 MGHRA, CDR2 YSYEKL. This CDR3 contains 15 residues. The CDR3 sequence: CASSHPDRASDTQYF. CDR3 coding DNA: TGCGCCAGCAGCCATCCGGACAGGGCCTCAGATACGCAGTATTTT.

This clone was seen only a few times. The J gene is TRBJ2-7, the V gene TRBV29-1; D unresolved. Germline CDR1 reads SQVTM; CDR2 reads ANQGSEA. Trimming took off 5 bases at V and 0 bases at J, with 5 bases between the two ends. This CDR3 comprises 11 residues. The chain's CDR3 is CSVKSSYEQYF. For the CDR3, the DNA is TGCAGCGTTAAAAGCTCCTACGAGCAGTACTTC.

This rearrangement joins TRBV27 to TRBJ2-3, with 7 bases that match TRBD1. Germline assignment: CDR1 MNHEY and CDR2 SMNVEV (reference sequence). Trimming cost V 6 bases and J 3 bases; bases outside gene matches: 6. CDR3 length equals 14 residues. The CDR3 spells CASRTGRATDTQYF. The CDR3 DNA reads TGTGCCAGCAGGACAGGGCGGGCGACAGATACGCAGTATTTT.

The CDR3, as DNA: TGTGCCAGCAGTTTATCCGGGACAGCTAACTATGGCTACACCTTC. Its translation: CASSLSGTANYGYTF. J is TRBJ1-2 and V is TRBV27, with TRBD1 matching 7 bases. Germline V gene lookup returns CDR1 MNHEY and CDR2 SMNVEV (reference sequence). V gave up 0 bases and J gave up 0 bases; unmatched junction bases: 1. This CDR3 contains 15 residues.

The V call is TRBV27, the J call TRBJ1-1; D may be TRBD1 (5 bases). This CDR3 has 13 residues. The V end was cut by 7 bases, the J end by 3 bases, with 12 bases between. The V gene's germline CDR1 is MNHEY and CDR2 SMNVEV (reference sequence). In nucleotides, the CDR3 is TGTGCCAGCACCAACGAGGGGTACACTGAAGCTTTCTTT. This gives the protein CASTNEGYTEAFF.

V usage is TRBV2 and J usage is TRBJ1-5; D perhaps matches TRBD1 (6 bases). Germline V gene lookup returns CDR1 SNHLY and CDR2 FYNNEI. CDR3 length: 14 amino acids. V was trimmed by 7 bases and J by 1 base, leaving 11 bases between them. The chain's CDR3 is CASIGGLSNQPQHF. In DNA, the CDR3 is TGTGCCAGCATAGGGGGACTGAGCAATCAGCCCCAGCATTTT.